The T cell receptor (beta chain) described here comes from a study of STAT5B mutations in CD4+ large granular lymphocyte leukemia. Findings of the study overall: 8/27 top patient clones versus 2/35 control clones were TRBV06-family. Patient CD4-sorted repertoires looked more clonal than healthy CD4+ repertoires, even without putative leukemic clones.

Concerning this clone: Its target is not known.

Per the germline V gene, CDR1 is MNHEY and CDR2 is SVGAGI. Trimming cost V 2 bases and J 5 bases, with 6 bases left between them. The length of the CDR3 is 12 residues. The assay was immunoSEQ multiplex PCR, and TCRdb's table has in-frame clones only and misses some. Here the sample spans about 32,000 clones, 85% being singletons. The TCR comes from a human donor in good health. The chain links TRBV6-5 to TRBJ2-5; D unclear. The sequencing input was CD4+ T cells from blood buffy coats. CDR3: CASSYEWETQYF. The DNA of the CDR3 is TGTGCCAGCAGTTACGAGTGGGAGACCCAGTACTTC.